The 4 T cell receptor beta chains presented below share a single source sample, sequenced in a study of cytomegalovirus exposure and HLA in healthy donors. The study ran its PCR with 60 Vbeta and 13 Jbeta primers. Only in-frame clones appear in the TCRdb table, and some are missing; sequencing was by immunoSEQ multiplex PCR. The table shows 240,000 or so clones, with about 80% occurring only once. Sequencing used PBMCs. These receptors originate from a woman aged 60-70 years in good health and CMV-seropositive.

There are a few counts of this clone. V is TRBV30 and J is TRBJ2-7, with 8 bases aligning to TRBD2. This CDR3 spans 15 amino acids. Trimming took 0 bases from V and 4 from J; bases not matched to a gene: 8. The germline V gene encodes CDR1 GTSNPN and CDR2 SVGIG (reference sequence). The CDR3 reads CAWSVKGLDAYEQYF. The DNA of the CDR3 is TGTGCCTGGAGTGTAAAGGGACTAGACGCGTACGAGCAGTACTTC.

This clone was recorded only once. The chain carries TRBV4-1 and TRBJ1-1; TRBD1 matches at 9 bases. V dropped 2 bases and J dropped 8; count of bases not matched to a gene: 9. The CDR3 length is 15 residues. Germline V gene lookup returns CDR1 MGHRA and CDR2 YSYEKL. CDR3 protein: CASSQPYGQGMEAFF. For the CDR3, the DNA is TGCGCCAGCAGCCAACCTTACGGACAGGGGATGGAAGCTTTCTTT.

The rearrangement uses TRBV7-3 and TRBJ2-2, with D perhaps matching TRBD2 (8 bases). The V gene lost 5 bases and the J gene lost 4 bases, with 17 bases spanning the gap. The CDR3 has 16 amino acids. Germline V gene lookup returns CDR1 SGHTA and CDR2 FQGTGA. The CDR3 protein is CASSPRGGTATGELFF. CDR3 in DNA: TGTGCCAGCAGCCCACGGGGGGGGACAGCCACCGGGGAGCTGTTTTTT. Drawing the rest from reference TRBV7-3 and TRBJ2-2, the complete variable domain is GAGVSQTPSNKVTEKGKYVELRCDPISGHTALYWYRQSLGQGPEFLIYFQGTGAADDSGLPNDRFFAVRPEGSVSTLKIQRTERGDSAVYLCASSPRGGTATGELFFGEGSRLTVL.

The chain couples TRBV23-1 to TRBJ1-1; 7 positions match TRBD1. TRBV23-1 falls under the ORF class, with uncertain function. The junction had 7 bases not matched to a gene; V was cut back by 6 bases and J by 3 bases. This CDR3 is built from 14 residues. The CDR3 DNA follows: TGCGCCAGCAGCCAAGGGGGCGCGTACACTGAAGCTTTCTTT. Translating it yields CASSQGGAYTEAFF.